This T cell receptor (beta chain) originates from a study of blood T cell repertoires in COVID-19. V shed 5 bases and J 6 bases; nucleotides not matched to a gene: 5. The CDR3 has 14 amino acids. Germline V CDR1 and CDR2: SEHNR, FQNEAQ (reference sequence). Measured with immunoSEQ multiplex PCR; TCRdb has only the in-frame clones, and not every one. The sample lists tens of thousands of clones, around 92% occurring once. The source of this sequence is a human donor in a cohort sampled during active COVID-19. The chain joins TRBV7-9 to TRBJ2-2, with 8 bases that match TRBD1. The source material was peripheral blood. In nucleotides, the CDR3 is TGTGCCAGCAGCGGACAGGGTAACGCCGGGGAGCTGTTTTTT. Translating it yields CASSGQGNAGELFF.